This is a list of T cell receptor beta chains from one sample in a study of T cell responses to AZD1222 COVID-19 vaccine. TCRdb keeps only in-frame clones here, not all; method: immunoSEQ multiplex PCR. Of 90,000 to 150,000 clones listed, around nine tenths are singletons. The source was peripheral blood, collected 28 days after the second AZD1222 dose. The receptors were gathered from an adult who received the AZD1222 COVID-19 vaccine. Each CDR3 is given with its conserved first and last residue. The D gene is left open where the match is weak. Size is omitted from some rows. Given values are once, few, many or a class for expanded clones.

>-|-|TRBV6-5|TRBJ2-7
CASSRGLSSYEQYF
TGTGCCAGCAGTCGGGGCCTCAGCTCCTACGAGCAGTACTTC
>once|TRBD2|TRBV7-3|TRBJ2-5
CASSQLAGRGETQYF
TGTGCCAGCAGTCAATTAGCGGGGCGGGGAGAGACCCAGTACTTC
>-|-|TRBV28|TRBJ1-5
CASSLPFRQRLNQPQHF
TGTGCCAGCAGTTTACCCTTCCGACAGCGACTCAATCAGCCCCAGCATTTT
>-|-|TRBV2|TRBJ1-6
CASSDWRNSPLHF
TGTGCCAGCAGTGATTGGAGAAATTCACCCCTCCACTTT
>-|-|TRBV29-1|TRBJ1-2
CSVEQYFNYGYTF
TGCAGCGTTGAGCAGTACTTTAACTATGGCTACACCTTC
>-|TRBD2|TRBV7-9|TRBJ2-1
CASSPIRAGGSMWYNEQFF
TGTGCCAGCAGCCCCATCCGAGCGGGGGGCTCTATGTGGTACAATGAGCAGTTCTTC
>-|TRBD1|TRBV7-8|TRBJ2-1
CASSSPLVRDRVPYNEQFF
TGTGCCAGCAGCTCCCCCCTCGTCCGGGACAGGGTTCCCTACAATGAGCAGTTCTTC
>-|TRBD2|TRBV5-1|TRBJ2-1
CASSLGGTSDEQFF
TGCGCCAGCAGCTTGGGGGGGACTAGCGATGAGCAGTTCTTC
>-|TRBD2|TRBV11-2|TRBJ2-1
CASSLGTSGRAYNEQFF
TGTGCCAGCAGCTTAGGCACTAGCGGGAGGGCTTACAATGAGCAGTTCTTC
>-|TRBD2|TRBV9|TRBJ2-7
CASSVSSGGNYEQYF
TGTGCCAGCAGCGTGTCCAGCGGGGGGAACTACGAGCAGTACTTC
>-|-|TRBV4-3|TRBJ2-7
CASSQEADRRRYEQYF
TGCGCCAGCAGCCAAGAAGCCGACAGGCGACGGTACGAGCAGTACTTC
>-|-|TRBV20-1|TRBJ1-1
CSAGADTEAFF
TGCAGTGCCGGGGCCGACACTGAAGCTTTCTTT
>-|TRBD1|TRBV27|TRBJ2-7
CASSRTGAYSYEQYF
TGTGCCAGCAGCCGTACAGGGGCTTACTCCTACGAGCAGTACTTC
>few|-|TRBV6-5|TRBJ2-7
CASTRDGTYEQYF
TGTGCCAGCACACGGGACGGTACCTACGAGCAGTACTTC
>-|TRBD1|TRBV29-1|TRBJ1-3
CSAGGGTGGTSGNTIYF
TGCAGCGCCGGAGGGGGGACAGGGGGGACCTCTGGAAACACCATATATTTT
>few|-|TRBV18|TRBJ2-7
CASSNAGVLYEQYF
TGTGCCAGCTCAAACGCCGGGGTCCTCTACGAGCAGTACTTC
>-|-|TRBV5-1|TRBJ2-1
CASSWGGGSYNEQFF
TGCGCCAGCAGCTGGGGAGGGGGGTCCTACAATGAGCAGTTCTTC
>-|-|TRBV19|TRBJ1-1
CASSMGGTEAFF
TGTGCCAGTAGTATGGGGGGCACTGAAGCTTTCTTT
>-|-|TRBV1|TRBJ2-7
CTSSRKKEPEQYF
TGCACCAGCAGCCGAAAGAAGGAGCCCGAGCAGTACTTC
>-|-|TRBV9|TRBJ1-5
CASSDRVSGQPQHF
TGTGCCAGCAGCGACAGGGTGTCTGGTCAGCCCCAGCATTTT
>-|TRBD2|TRBV27|TRBJ2-7
CASSLPSGGGEQYF
TGTGCCAGCAGTTTGCCTAGCGGGGGGGGCGAGCAGTACTTC
>-|-|TRBV3-1/TRBV3-2|TRBJ2-5
CASAPYQETQYF
TGTGCCAGCGCGCCTTACCAAGAGACCCAGTACTTC
>-|TRBD1|TRBV19|TRBJ2-7
CASKDGDRGHYEQYF
TGTGCCAGTAAAGATGGGGACAGGGGCCACTACGAGCAGTACTTC
>few|-|TRBV11-3|TRBJ2-7
CASSLGRDYEQYF
TGTGCCAGCAGCTTAGGGAGGGATTACGAGCAGTACTTC
>-|-|TRBV4-1|TRBJ2-6
CASSQEVSSGANVLTF
TGCGCCAGCAGCCAAGAGGTGAGCTCTGGGGCCAACGTCCTGACTTTC
>-|-|TRBV5-8|TRBJ2-1
CASSWDRTEQFF
TGTGCCAGCAGCTGGGACCGGACTGAGCAGTTCTTC
>-|-|TRBV9|TRBJ2-7
CASSVVGSSYEQYF
TGTGCCAGCAGCGTAGTGGGCTCCTCCTACGAGCAGTACTTC
>-|TRBD1|TRBV7-3|TRBJ2-2
CASSQGDRDTGELFF
TGTGCCAGCAGCCAAGGGGACAGAGACACCGGGGAGCTGTTTTTT
>-|-|TRBV18|TRBJ1-6
CASSPPDRAHSYNSPLHF
TGTGCCAGCTCACCCCCTGACAGAGCCCACTCCTATAATTCACCCCTCCACTTT
>-|TRBD1|TRBV23-1|TRBJ1-5
CASSQPTGFNQPQHF
TGCGCCAGCAGTCAACCGACAGGGTTCAATCAGCCCCAGCATTTT
>-|TRBD2|TRBV7-2|TRBJ2-7
CASSLGTSGRAKTYEQYF
TGTGCCAGCAGCTTAGGGACTAGCGGGAGGGCCAAGACCTACGAGCAGTACTTC
>-|-|TRBV3-1/TRBV3-2|TRBJ2-7
CATSSGSYEQYF
TGTGCCACCTCATCAGGCTCCTACGAGCAGTACTTC
>-|-|TRBV6-1|TRBJ1-5
CASSEAVGRSNQPQHF
TGTGCCAGCAGTGAAGCGGTTGGACGGAGCAATCAGCCCCAGCATTTT
>-|TRBD1|TRBV27|TRBJ1-2
CASSADRGQVGYTF
TGTGCCAGCAGTGCCGACAGGGGGCAAGTTGGCTACACCTTC
>-|TRBD2|TRBV6-5|TRBJ2-3
CASSTSGRTYTQYF
TGTGCCAGCAGTACTAGCGGGAGGACCTATACGCAGTATTTT
>-|-|TRBV12-3/TRBV12-4|TRBJ1-1
CASSQGPNTEAFF
TGTGCCAGCAGCCAGGGGCCGAACACTGAAGCTTTCTTT
>-|TRBD2|TRBV7-2|TRBJ2-5
CASSLASGGGKTQYF
TGTGCCAGCAGCTTAGCCAGCGGGGGAGGGAAGACCCAGTACTTC
>-|TRBD1|TRBV4-1|TRBJ2-5
CASSQVDREETQYF
TGCGCCAGCAGCCAGGTAGACAGGGAAGAGACCCAGTACTTC
>few|TRBD2|TRBV5-1|TRBJ2-7
CASSSSPSGFPYEQYF
TGCGCCAGCAGCTCGAGCCCTAGCGGCTTTCCCTACGAGCAGTACTTC
>-|TRBD2|TRBV28|TRBJ2-1
CASGIAGPALEQFF
TGTGCCTCGGGGATAGCGGGACCCGCCCTCGAGCAGTTCTTC
>-|-|TRBV18|TRBJ2-5
CASSNTGNQETQYF
TGTGCCAGCTCAAATACAGGGAACCAAGAGACCCAGTACTTC
>-|TRBD1|TRBV20-1|TRBJ1-2
CSAQQGFGYTF
TGCAGTGCACAACAGGGGTTCGGCTACACCTTC
>-|-|TRBV7-2|TRBJ1-1
CASSLRGPNTEAFF
TGTGCCAGCAGCCTTCGGGGGCCGAACACTGAAGCTTTCTTT
>once|-|TRBV2|TRBJ2-2
CALRPFTGELFF
TGTGCCCTTCGCCCGTTTACCGGGGAGCTGTTTTTT
>-|TRBD2|TRBV5-1|TRBJ2-3
CASSPLTSGVADTQYF
TGCGCCAGCAGCCCTCTGACTAGCGGGGTAGCAGATACGCAGTATTTT
>-|-|TRBV27|TRBJ2-7
CASSTLGGIGEQYF
TGTGCCAGCAGTACCCTTGGGGGAATTGGCGAGCAGTACTTC
>-|-|TRBV28|TRBJ2-1
CASSWSGSYNEQFF
TGTGCCAGCAGTTGGTCGGGATCATACAATGAGCAGTTCTTC